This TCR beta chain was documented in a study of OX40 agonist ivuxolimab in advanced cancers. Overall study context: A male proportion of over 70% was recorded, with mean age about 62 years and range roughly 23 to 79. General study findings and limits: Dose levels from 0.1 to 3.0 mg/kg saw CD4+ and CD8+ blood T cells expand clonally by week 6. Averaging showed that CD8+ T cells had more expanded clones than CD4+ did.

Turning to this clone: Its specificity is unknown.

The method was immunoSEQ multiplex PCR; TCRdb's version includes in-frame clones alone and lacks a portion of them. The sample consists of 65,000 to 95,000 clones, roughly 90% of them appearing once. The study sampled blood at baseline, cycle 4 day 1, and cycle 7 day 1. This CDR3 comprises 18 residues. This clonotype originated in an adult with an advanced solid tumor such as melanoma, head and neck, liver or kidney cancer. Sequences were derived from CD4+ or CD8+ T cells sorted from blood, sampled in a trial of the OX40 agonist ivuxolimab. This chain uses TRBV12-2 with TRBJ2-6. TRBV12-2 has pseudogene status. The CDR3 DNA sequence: TGTGCAAGTCGCTTAGAGGACCTCCTAACTTCTGGGGCCAACGTCCTGACTTTC. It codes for CASRLEDLLTSGANVLTF.